These 32 T cell receptor beta chains originate from one sample sequenced in a study of identical twins' blood T cells. TCRdb reprocessed the 5' RACE reads with MiXCR, giving one entry per CDR3 protein. The data show 300,000 to 450,000 distinct CDR3 sequences, with over 25% seen just once and around 5.6% held by the top ten. Input material: PBMCs. The receptors shown here come from a woman aged 18-55 years in good health.

This clonotype occurred a few times. The DNA for the CDR3 is TGCAGCGTGACGCGACTAGCGGGAGGCAATGAGCAGTTCTTC. Encoded protein: CSVTRLAGGNEQFF. The genes are TRBV29-1 and TRBJ2-1, with 13 bases aligning to TRBD2. This CDR3 region has 14 residues. V gave up 6 bases and J gave up 6 bases; unmatched junction bases: 5. Germline V CDR1 and CDR2: SQVTM, ANQGSEA.

This chain uses TRBV7-9 with TRBJ2-3, with a possible D match to TRBD2 (6 bases). CDR3 length equals 15 residues. Germline CDR1 reads SEHNR; CDR2 reads FQNEAQ (reference sequence). V lost 1 base to trimming and J lost 4 bases, with 12 bases between them. The DNA for the CDR3 is TGTGCCAGCAGCTTAGACGGGAGTGGGGCAGATACGCAGTATTTT. This encodes CASSLDGSGADTQYF.

About this clonotype: A much bigger clone sits one base away, suggesting this may be a read error. The CDR3 reads CASSLCQGASYEQYF. The DNA of the CDR3 is TGTGCCAGCAGCTTGTGCCAGGGGGCCTCCTACGAGCAGTACTTC. The rearrangement uses TRBV7-8 and TRBJ2-7; the match to TRBD1 covers 8 bases. Germline trimming cut 3 bases from V and 0 bases from J; bases unmatched to any gene: 4. This CDR3 contains 15 residues. Germline loops: CDR1 SGHVS, CDR2 FQNEAQ.

This clonotype was seen ten or more times. The V and J genes are TRBV5-1 and TRBJ1-1, with D possibly matching TRBD1 (6 bases). CDR1 is SGHRS, CDR2 YFSETQ, per germline. This CDR3 spans 13 amino acids. Trimming removed 5 bases at V and 1 base at J, with 9 bases between. The CDR3 here is CASREGENTEAFF. As DNA, the CDR3 is TGCGCCAGCAGGGAGGGGGAGAACACTGAAGCTTTCTTT.

This chain links TRBV21-1 with TRBJ2-1; the table's D call TRBD1 went unverified against the DNA. TRBV21-1 is labeled a pseudogene. The length of the CDR3 is 14 residues. CDR3 bases: TGTGCCCTTTCGGGACAGACATCGAACAATGAGCAGTTCTTC. Its protein product is CALSGQTSNNEQFF.

This clonotype has a handful of counts. This chain uses TRBV5-1 with TRBJ1-1; D is ambiguous. V was pared by 3 bases and J by 1 base, with 10 bases between. Germline V gene sequence: CDR1 SGHRS, CDR2 YFSETQ. This CDR3 has 14 residues. The CDR3 sequence: CASSSIDQNTEAFF. CDR3 nucleotides: TGCGCCAGCAGCTCTATTGACCAGAACACTGAAGCTTTCTTT.

This clonotype was detected only a few times. V usage is TRBV24-1 and J usage is TRBJ1-2, with 10 bases lining up with TRBD1. The CDR3 is 17 residues long. The germline V gene encodes CDR1 KGHDR and CDR2 SFDVKD. Germline trimming cut 7 bases from V and 4 bases from J; bases unmatched to any gene: 14. The chain's CDR3 is CATREDTGTGVLYGYTF. The CDR3, as DNA: TGTGCCACCAGAGAAGATACCGGGACAGGGGTCCTCTATGGCTACACCTTC.

A remark on this clonotype: An end of the junction does not agree with germline; a read error may underlie this. The rearrangement joins TRBV20-1 to TRBJ1-4; weak D call: TRBD1 (6 bases). The CDR3 length is 14 residues. Germline assignment: CDR1 DFQATT and CDR2 SNEGSKA (reference sequence). The chain's CDR3 is CSATGAAGGEKLLF. CDR3 coding DNA: TGCAGTGCTACAGGGGCCGCCGGCGGGGAAAAACTGCTTTTT.

On this clonotype: This may stem from a read error, because a much larger clone lies one nucleotide away. The chain has TRBV28 and TRBJ1-2, with D unclear. The CDR3 runs to 13 residues. Looked up from germline, CDR1 is MDHEN and CDR2 is SYDVKM. CDR3 nucleotide sequence: TGTTCCAGCAGTTTTAGGCAGGCAAATGGCTACACCTTC. Translation: CSSSFRQANGYTF.

Comments on this clonotype: Mismatch with germline at one junction end may stem from a read error. The chain has TRBV9 and TRBJ2-1; D uncertain. In germline, CDR1 is SGDLS, CDR2 YYNGEE. This CDR3 spans 12 amino acids. The CDR3 DNA is TGTGCCGGCAGTGACGGTTGGGATGAGCAGTTCTTC. This encodes CAGSDGWDEQFF. Variable domain in full (rest from reference TRBV9 and TRBJ2-1): DSGVTQTPKHLITATGQRVTLRCSPRSGDLSVYWYQQSLDQGLQFLIQYYNGEERAKGNILERFSAQQFPDLHSELNLSSLELGDSALYFCAGSDGWDEQFFGPGTRLTVL.

As concerns this clonotype: A much larger clone differs by one base, so this may be a read error. The chain recombines TRBV6-2 or TRBV6-3 with TRBJ1-2; the D gene is possibly TRBD1 (6 bases). The CDR3 runs 15 residues. CDR1 MNHEY and CDR2 SVGEGT come from the germline V gene. V lost 2 bases and J lost 5, with 15 bases in between. The CDR3 spells CASSYRRTVTYGYTF. For the CDR3, the DNA is TGTGCCAGCAGTTACCGACGGACAGTGACATATGGCTACACCTTC.

The rearrangement uses TRBV19 and TRBJ1-2; a possible D gene is TRBD1 (5 bases). V was pared by 3 bases and J by 4 bases, with 18 bases between. This CDR3 comprises 16 residues. Germline loops: CDR1 LNHDA, CDR2 SQIVND (reference sequence). The CDR3 region has the DNA TGTGCCAGTAGTATCGGTGGGGCATTATCCTTCTATGGCTACACCTTC. Protein product: CASSIGGALSFYGYTF.

The V call is TRBV19, the J call TRBJ1-1; 7 bases are a match to TRBD1. The CDR3 has 13 amino acids. Germline values: CDR1 LNHDA, CDR2 SQIVND (reference sequence). V dropped 9 bases and J dropped 3; count of bases not matched to a gene: 7. The CDR3 here is CASSRDSYTEAFF. CDR3 DNA: TGTGCCAGCTCCCGGGACAGCTACACTGAAGCTTTCTTT.

The sample holds a few counts of this clonotype. CDR3 sequence reads: CASSYSTGPATNEKLFF. In DNA, the CDR3 is TGTGCCAGCAGTTACTCTACGGGGCCCGCAACTAATGAAAAACTGTTTTTT. The chain is built from TRBV6-6 and TRBJ1-4, with D possibly being TRBD1 (5 bases). Trimming pared 0 bases from V and 0 bases from J, leaving 11 bases between. The CDR3 is 17 amino acids. Germline CDR1 MNHNY, CDR2 SVGAGI (reference sequence).

This clonotype was counted only a few times. This sequence joins TRBV6-2 or TRBV6-3 and TRBJ2-1, with 7 bases fitting TRBD2. The CDR3 runs to 15 residues. CDR1 is MNHEY and CDR2 is SVGEGT in the germline V gene. V lost 1 base and J lost 8; bases outside the gene matches: 8. CDR3 in DNA: TGTGCCAGCAGTTACTGGGCGGGAGTATCTGATGAGCAGTTCTTC. It encodes CASSYWAGVSDEQFF.

In its sample, this clonotype was seen once. Mismatch with germline at one junction end may stem from a read error. V and J are TRBV14 and TRBJ2-7; no clear D gene. Germline-derived CDR1 and CDR2 are SGHDN and FVKESK. This CDR3 spans 12 amino acids. The CDR3, as DNA: TGTGCCAGCAGCCCACAGAGTTACGAGAAGTACTTC. Translated: CASSPQSYEKYF.

This clonotype was recorded many times. The chain carries TRBV29-1 and TRBJ1-1; 9 nucleotides line up with TRBD1. The CDR3 has 13 residues. V lost 7 bases to trimming and J lost 5 bases; unmatched junction nucleotides: 8. Germline CDR1 and CDR2: SQVTM and ANQGSEA. The CDR3 is CSGMDRGGTEAFF. CDR3 nucleotides: TGCAGCGGGATGGACAGGGGAGGGACTGAAGCTTTCTTT.

The V and J genes are TRBV6-1 and TRBJ2-5, with D tentatively TRBD1 (6 bases). Trimming pared 7 bases from V and 7 bases from J, leaving 10 bases between. The CDR3 spans 11 residues. Germline V gives CDR1 MNHNS, CDR2 SASEGT. Written as DNA, the CDR3 is TGTGCCAGCACTAAGACAGGGACCCAGTACTTC. It encodes CASTKTGTQYF.

This sequence joins TRBV6-2 or TRBV6-3 and TRBJ2-2; perhaps TRBD1 as D (5 bases). The CDR3 is made up of 13 amino acids. Germline loops: CDR1 MNHEY, CDR2 SVGEGT. Trimming left V 10 bases short and J 6 bases short, with 15 bases between. The CDR3 DNA reads as TGTGCCACTAAAGGGGCTGGCTCCGGGGAGCTGTTTTTT. Its protein product is CATKGAGSGELFF.

This clonotype was picked up a small number of times. The chain uses TRBV9 and TRBJ2-1; TRBD2 might be the D (5 bases). This CDR3 spans 15 amino acids. V lost 1 base, J lost 4 bases, and 12 bases lay in between. Germline V CDR1 and CDR2: SGDLS, YYNGEE. CDR3 coding DNA: TGTGCCAGCAGCGTATCGAGGGCAGAATACAATGAGCAGTTCTTC. Its protein is CASSVSRAEYNEQFF.

The V and J genes are TRBV20-1 and TRBJ1-1; no clear D gene. Deletions cut 1 base from V and 1 base from J, with 7 bases between. The CDR3 has 13 amino acids. Looked up from germline, CDR1 is DFQATT and CDR2 is SNEGSKA (reference sequence). The CDR3 protein is CSARGFANTEAFF. CDR3 nucleotides: TGCAGTGCTAGAGGATTCGCGAACACTGAAGCTTTCTTT.

In the case of this clonotype: This may arise from a read error, as a much more abundant clone is one base away. V is TRBV25-1 and J is TRBJ2-3; no clear D. Germline V gene sequence: CDR1 MGHDK, CDR2 SYGVNS. The CDR3 totals 19 residues. CDR3 in amino acids: CSSSEYIRMQSSQINTQYF. CDR3 DNA: TGTTCCAGCAGTGAATACATCCGAATGCAGTCCAGTCAGATCAATACGCAGTATTTT.

This clonotype was detected only once. The chain couples TRBV5-5 to TRBJ2-1; 8 bases fit TRBD2. J gave up 0 bases and V 3 bases, and 5 bases lay outside the gene matches. There are 16 residues in the CDR3. Germline assignment: CDR1 SGHKS and CDR2 YYEKEE (reference sequence). CDR3 protein: CASSYRTSGSYNEQFF. The CDR3 nucleotides are TGTGCCAGCAGCTACCGAACTAGCGGCTCCTACAATGAGCAGTTCTTC.

The table lists this clonotype with many counts. The chain carries TRBV3-1 and TRBJ1-2; unclear D gene. The germline gives CDR1 LGHDT, CDR2 YNNKEL (reference sequence). Between the trimmed V and J ends, which lost 1 base and 1 base, there was a span of 10 bases. The CDR3 loop spans 15 amino acids. CDR3 in amino acids: CASSQVNRNNYGYTF. CDR3 coding DNA: TGTGCCAGCAGCCAAGTTAATCGGAATAACTATGGCTACACCTTC.

This chain links TRBV5-1 with TRBJ2-1; a possible D gene is TRBD2 (6 bases). The CDR3 totals 14 residues. V was cut by 2 bases and J by 6 bases, with 12 bases left in between. Germline CDR1 reads SGHRS; CDR2 reads YFSETQ. The CDR3 reads CASSFVGRCNEQFF. The CDR3 region has the DNA TGCGCCAGCAGCTTTGTCGGGAGATGCAATGAGCAGTTCTTC.

This clonotype turned up a few times. The chain employs TRBV6-2 or TRBV6-3 and TRBJ2-2, with D possibly called TRBD1 or TRBD2 (5 bases each). The CDR3 covers 15 residues. The germline V gene encodes CDR1 MNHEY and CDR2 SVGEGT. V lost 3 bases to trimming and J lost 6 bases, with 14 bases between them. The CDR3 reads CASSYAGTSAGELFF. The CDR3, as DNA: TGTGCCAGCAGTTATGCCGGGACGTCGGCCGGGGAGCTGTTTTTT.

V gene TRBV9 combines with J gene TRBJ1-2; no definite D call. V was trimmed by 0 bases and J by 9 bases, leaving 12 bases between them. Germline V lookup: CDR1 SGDLS, CDR2 YYNGEE. The CDR3 spans 13 residues. The CDR3: CASSVALGLCYTF. DNA of the CDR3: TGTGCCAGCAGCGTAGCTTTGGGTCTGTGCTACACCTTC.

V gene TRBV5-1 combines with J gene TRBJ2-3; D call uncertain. Germline CDR1 SGHRS, CDR2 YFSETQ. This CDR3 comprises 14 residues. Trimming took 4 bases from V and 4 from J, leaving 13 bases between them. The CDR3 DNA reads TGCGCCAGCAGCGCAAAAGGAGACCCAGATACGCAGTATTTT. This sequence encodes CASSAKGDPDTQYF. Drawing the rest from reference TRBV5-1 and TRBJ2-3, the complete variable domain is KAGVTQTPRYLIKTRGQQVTLSCSPISGHRSVSWYQQTPGQGLQFLFEYFSETQRNKGNFPGRFSGRQFSNSRSEMNVSTLELGDSALYLCASSAKGDPDTQYFGPGTRLTVL.

The chain couples TRBV12-5 to TRBJ1-1; tentative D call: TRBD1 (6 bases). This CDR3 contains 16 residues. With 7 bases removed from V and 4 bases from J, the gap between germline ends came to 22 bases. CDR1 LGHNT and CDR2 FRNRAP come from the germline V gene. For the CDR3, the DNA is TGTGCTAGTGTCCTTTCTGGGGGCTCGGGGGGCACTGAAGCTTTCTTT. Amino acid sequence: CASVLSGGSGGTEAFF.

The genes are TRBV6-6 and TRBJ2-3; D gene unclear. The CDR3 is made up of 14 amino acids. CDR1 and CDR2 from the germline V gene are MNHNY and SVGAGI (reference sequence). Between the trimmed V and J ends, which lost 7 bases and 0 bases, there was a span of 11 bases. The CDR3 DNA follows: TGTGCCAGCACCCTCGGACGGAGCACAGATACGCAGTATTTT. Residues: CASTLGRSTDTQYF.

The table lists this clonotype with a few counts. This chain uses TRBV2 with TRBJ1-4; D not resolved. CDR3 length equals 16 residues. CDR1 is SNHLY, CDR2 FYNNEI, per germline. V shed 3 bases and J shed 0 bases, with 11 bases lying between them. In nucleotides, the CDR3 is TGTGCCAGCAGTGACGGTCTGATTTCAACTAATGAAAAACTGTTTTTT. This sequence encodes CASSDGLISTNEKLFF.

The rearrangement uses TRBV7-2 and TRBJ1-1; D gene unclear. The germline V gene has CDR1 SGHTA and CDR2 FQGNSA. This CDR3 region has 17 residues. Trimming cost V 2 bases and J 6 bases, with 22 bases left between them. The CDR3 reads CASSLPSGWTGGPEAFF. CDR3 in DNA: TGTGCCAGCAGCTTACCTTCCGGTTGGACGGGAGGTCCTGAAGCTTTCTTT. Filled out from reference TRBV7-2 and TRBJ1-1, the complete variable domain reads GAGVSQSPSNKVTEKGKDVELRCDPISGHTALYWYRQSLGQGLEFLIYFQGNSAPDKSGLPSDRFSAERTGGSVSTLTIQRTQQEDSAVYLCASSLPSGWTGGPEAFFGQGTRLTVV.